This T cell receptor beta chain is drawn from a study of blood T cells in healthy people across ages. The length of the CDR3 is 10 residues. CDR1 SEHNR and CDR2 FQNEAQ come from the germline V gene (reference sequence). With a J-beta primer mix and a sample-barcoded 5' primer, a second PCR ran roughly 6 to 11 cycles. TCRdb recomputed calls from the 5' RACE reads with MiXCR, one row per CDR3 protein. The data contain 700,000 to 950,000 distinct CDR3 sequences, nearly 60% of them singletons. The material sequenced was blood. The rearrangement uses TRBV7-9 and TRBJ2-7, with D hard to call. The assigned J gene may be wrong: the sequence end matches TRBJ2-1 better. This receptor was identified in a man aged 25-45 years in good health. The CDR3 is CAIVAGEQFF. CDR3 coding DNA: TGTGCCATCGTAGCTGGCGAGCAGTTCTTC.